This T cell receptor beta chain originates from a study of T cell responses to AZD1222 COVID-19 vaccine. Study-wide background: Second-dose intervals of approximately 4 or approximately 12 weeks were pooled. Study results and limitations: White British people made up most donors, females outnumbered males, and clonal diversity was possibly underestimated. The CD4 TCRs associated with vaccination extended across spike and predominated at 160-218 and 743-854.

The protocol was immunoSEQ multiplex PCR, while the TCRdb copy is restricted to in-frame clones and leaves out a portion. The sample shows about 100,000 clones, 85% to 95% of them seen only once. As concerns this clone: What it binds is not known.

The ends were cut back, 3 bases at V and 4 bases at J, with 5 bases in the middle. CDR3 length: 12 amino acids. Germline loops: CDR1 SGHRS, CDR2 YFSETQ. The chain is built from TRBV5-1 and TRBJ2-1, with D possibly TRBD2 on 5 matching bases. Sequences were derived from peripheral blood, sampled on day 0 of AZD1222 vaccination. The receptor comes from an adult in good health. CDR3 residues: CASSSGYNEQFF. CDR3 bases: TGCGCCAGCAGCTCGGGGTACAATGAGCAGTTCTTC.